The count of the clone carrying this T cell receptor beta chain is one. The antigen is undetermined. Peripheral blood samples and lesional scalp punch biopsies were obtained from alopecia areata patients. Sorted out of PBMCs were CD4+ T cells and CD8+ T cells. CDR3 size: 12 residues. Germline lookup yields CDR1 SQVTM and CDR2 ANQGSEA. Trimming pared 3 bases from V and 4 bases from J, leaving 9 bases between. The sample originates from a study of CD8+ T cells in alopecia areata. General study results and limits: Researchers report lesional scalp, most notably alopecia totalis/universalis, outstripped normal scalp in clonality. Researchers reported that TCR sharing among patients proved less clear than in mice, possibly HLA-linked.

After isolation, RNA underwent reverse transcription to generate cDNA as the sequencing template. Assay: immunoSEQ multiplex PCR; the TCRdb copy retains only in-frame clones and omits some. The sample yields some 210,000 clones, 50% to 70% seen once. This sample comprised CD4+ T cells sorted from blood, obtained at week 0. This receptor was taken from a human donor with alopecia areata. The J gene is TRBJ1-1, the V gene TRBV29-1; a possible D gene is TRBD1 (6 bases). CDR3 residues: CSVEGAVTEAFF. The DNA of the CDR3 is TGCAGCGTTGAGGGGGCGGTCACTGAAGCTTTCTTT.